The 19 T cell receptor beta chains reported below all come from one sample, sequenced in a study of metastatic and nonmetastatic thyroid tumors (dated by TCRdb to 2018 to 2020). The library was prepared using PCR. The run used an Illumina HiSeq 4000. TCRdb handled the public reads itself, with Q25 trimming in fastp and clone calling in MiXCR, and kept productive beta chains. The sample table holds some 31,000 clones, of which around a sixth were seen once. Together, the top ten hold 6.5% to 8.5% of the sample. Before undergoing thyroid surgery, none of the patients had been given any kind of treatment. The sample comprised blood. Receptors originate from a female donor with papillary thyroid cancer or a benign thyroid nodule (not recorded which). Some clones in this sample may be carry-over from other donors' samples.

On this clone: A read error may account for a junction end that differs from germline. V gene TRBV7-9 combines with J gene TRBJ2-2; the D gene is possibly TRBD1 (6 bases). Germline-derived CDR1 and CDR2 are SEHNR and FQNEAQ (reference sequence). CDR3 length: 15 amino acids. Here the CDR3 DNA reads TGTGCCAGCAGTCGGGACATGGGGCTCACCGGGGATCTGTTTTTT. Encoded protein: CASSRDMGLTGDLFF.

Many counts were recorded for this clone. This same CDR3 is encoded by further DNA sequences in the sample. V gene TRBV7-9 combines with J gene TRBJ2-2; D unclear. V shed 4 bases and J shed 5 bases, with 5 bases lying between them. Germline V gives CDR1 SEHNR, CDR2 FQNEAQ (reference sequence). This CDR3 has 12 residues. DNA of the CDR3: TGTGCCAGCAGCTCGCGAACCGGGGAGCTGTTTTTT. Translated: CASSSRTGELFF.

This rearrangement joins TRBV4-3 to TRBJ1-1, with 10 nucleotides matching TRBD1. This CDR3 has 15 residues. Germline CDR1 LGHNA, CDR2 YSLEER. The V segment lost 5 bases and the J segment 4 bases; nucleotides outside the gene matches: 7. This chain's CDR3 is CASSVDRGRGTEAFF. The CDR3 DNA follows: TGCGCCAGCAGCGTTGACAGGGGGCGGGGCACTGAAGCTTTCTTT.

In this sample, this clone turned up a few times. This may stem from a read error, because a much larger clone lies one nucleotide away. This sequence joins TRBV7-8 and TRBJ2-3; 8 bases are a match to TRBD1. Germline assignment: CDR1 SGHVS and CDR2 FQNEAQ. The CDR3 runs 17 residues. The CDR3 sequence is CASSRRTGTTHTYTQYF. Here the CDR3 DNA reads TGTGCCAGCAGCCGGAGGACAGGGACGACTCACACATATACGCAGTATTTT.

The sample holds many counts of this clone. The rearrangement uses TRBV5-4 and TRBJ2-1, with D perhaps given as TRBD1 or TRBD2 (7 bases each). Germline V gene lookup returns CDR1 SGHNT and CDR2 YYREEE (reference sequence). CDR3 size: 16 residues. V was shortened by 4 bases and J by 7 bases, with 21 bases between the two germline ends. CDR3 coding DNA: TGTGCCAGCAGCCGAGGGGGCTCGGGGGGTTGGAATGAGCAGTTCTTC. Its protein is CASSRGGSGGWNEQFF.

Comment on this clone: The junction and the germline gene differ at one end; a read error may be behind it. This chain links TRBV19 with TRBJ2-7, with 9 bases fitting TRBD2. The CDR3 extends over 14 amino acids. Per the germline V gene, CDR1 is LNHDA and CDR2 is SQIVND (reference sequence). The DNA of the CDR3 is TGTGCCAGTATTAACCTAGCGGGGTCGTACGGGCAGTACTTC. Encoded protein: CASINLAGSYGQYF. The full variable domain, with the rest looked up from reference TRBV19 and TRBJ2-7, is DGGITQSPKYLFRKEGQNVTLSCEQNLNHDAMYWYRQDPGQGLRLIYYSQIVNDFQKGDIAEGYSVSREKKESFPLTVTSAQKNPTAFYLCASINLAGSYGQYFGPGTRLTVT.

This clone came up many times. The chain is built from TRBV20-1 and TRBJ2-1; 7 positions match TRBD2. The CDR3 totals 16 residues. Germline CDR1 DFQATT, CDR2 SNEGSKA (reference sequence). V lost 0 bases, J lost 2 bases, and 7 bases stayed unmatched. DNA for the CDR3: TGCAGTGCTAGAGATCAGGTGGGGGGGACCTACAATGAGCAGTTCTTC. Protein product: CSARDQVGGTYNEQFF.

This clone was counted ten times or more. V gene TRBV2 combines with J gene TRBJ1-1; 8 bases align to TRBD1. Germline V gene data show CDR1 as SNHLY and CDR2 as FYNNEI. Unmatched junction bases numbered 3, after V lost 5 bases and J lost 4 bases. The CDR3 loop spans 13 amino acids. The CDR3 sequence: CASSIGQGTEAFF. As DNA, the CDR3 is TGTGCCAGCAGTATTGGACAGGGCACTGAAGCTTTCTTT. The full variable domain, completed using reference TRBV2 and TRBJ1-1, is EPEVTQTPSHQVTQMGQEVILRCVPISNHLYFYWYRQILGQKVEFLVSFYNNEISEKSEIFDDQFSVERPDGSNFTLKIRSTKLEDSAMYFCASSIGQGTEAFFGQGTRLTVV.

This clone has at least ten counts. The chain is built from TRBV28 and TRBJ1-1; the D is unclear. V was trimmed by 4 bases and J by 6 bases, leaving 12 bases between them. Germline CDR1 is MDHEN and CDR2 is SYDVKM. This CDR3 comprises 13 residues. The CDR3 DNA reads TGTGCCAGCAGTTCAGGACCCAGTCCTGAAGCTTTCTTT. Translation gives CASSSGPSPEAFF.

This clone occurred a few times. The chain has TRBV2 and TRBJ2-1; D may be TRBD1 (6 bases). The CDR3 consists of 14 residues. V shed 4 bases and J shed 7 bases, with 14 bases lying between them. The germline CDR1 and CDR2 sequences are SNHLY and FYNNEI. CDR3 protein: CASSGVGAWNEQFF. CDR3 bases: TGTGCCAGCAGTGGAGTGGGGGCATGGAATGAGCAGTTCTTC.

This clone was picked up many times. The chain employs TRBV6-2 or TRBV6-3 and TRBJ2-2; 14 bases are shared with TRBD2. Germline CDR1 and CDR2: MNHEY and SVGEGT. V shed 5 bases, J shed 3 bases, and the junction held 8 bases outside the gene matches. The CDR3 length is 18 residues. The CDR3 DNA sequence: TGTGCCAGCAGTCCGGGACTAGCGGGAGCGTCGGACACCGGGGAGCTGTTTTTT. Its translation is CASSPGLAGASDTGELFF.

This clone was observed at least ten times. This rearrangement joins TRBV13 to TRBJ2-3; 7 nucleotides line up with TRBD2. The CDR3 is 14 amino acids. V lost 6 bases, J lost 0 bases, and 3 bases stayed unmatched. The germline gives CDR1 PRHDT, CDR2 FYEKMQ (reference sequence). The CDR3 spells CASSLRESTDTQYF. As DNA, the CDR3 is TGTGCCAGCAGTCTGCGGGAGAGCACAGATACGCAGTATTTT.

The gene calls are TRBV20-1 and TRBJ2-7; D is perhaps TRBD1 or TRBD2 (5 bases each). Germline CDR1 DFQATT, CDR2 SNEGSKA (reference sequence). V was shortened by 4 bases and J by 3 bases, with 16 bases between the two germline ends. The CDR3 length is 14 residues. The CDR3 bases are TGCAGTGCTATACAAGACCAGGGAGACTACGAGCAGTACTTC. This gives the protein CSAIQDQGDYEQYF.

This clone came up many times. Other nucleotide sequences from this sample produce the same CDR3. The V gene is TRBV5-1, the J gene TRBJ2-1; 8 positions agree with TRBD2. After removal of 4 bases from V and 0 bases from J, the junction contained 3 bases not matched to a gene. Germline-derived CDR1 and CDR2 are SGHRS and YFSETQ. The CDR3 contains 15 residues. The CDR3, as DNA: TGCGCCAGCAGCACCACTAGCGGCTCCTACAATGAGCAGTTCTTC. Translating it yields CASSTTSGSYNEQFF.

This clone appeared many times. The CDR3: CASSPIYRGRNTEAFF. CDR3 nucleotide sequence: TGTGCCAGCTCACCAATCTATAGGGGCCGGAACACTGAAGCTTTCTTT. J is TRBJ1-1 and V is TRBV18; maybe TRBD1 (5 bases). The CDR3 totals 16 residues. The ends were cut back, 2 bases at V and 1 base at J, with 14 bases in the middle. The germline V gene has CDR1 KGHSH and CDR2 LQKENI.

This clone came up once. V gene TRBV4-1 combines with J gene TRBJ1-6; TRBD1 is a possible D gene (6 bases). From germline, CDR1 is MGHRA and CDR2 YSYEKL. There are 14 residues in the CDR3. Trimming left V 4 bases short and J 7 bases short, with 11 bases between. The CDR3, as DNA: TGCGCCAGCAGCCGGGACAATCCGAATTCACCCCTCCACTTT. As protein: CASSRDNPNSPLHF.

This clone was seen many times. The CDR3 DNA sequence: TGTGCCAGCAGCCCCCATTCCGCATACGAGCAGTACTTC. Amino acids: CASSPHSAYEQYF. The rearrangement uses TRBV5-4 and TRBJ2-7, with unresolved D. V was shortened by 4 bases and J by 4 bases, with 12 bases between the two germline ends. The CDR3 runs to 13 residues. In germline, CDR1 is SGHNT, CDR2 YYREEE (reference sequence).

In this sample, this clone turned up a few times. This chain joins TRBV27 and TRBJ2-2; TRBD2 agrees at 8 bases. V was pared by 5 bases and J by 4 bases, with 9 bases of the junction left unmatched. The CDR3 sequence is 16 residues long. Looked up from germline, CDR1 is MNHEY and CDR2 is SMNVEV (reference sequence). The CDR3 is CASSPGRAGGTGELFF. For the CDR3, the DNA is TGTGCCAGCAGTCCGGGCAGGGCGGGAGGCACCGGGGAGCTGTTTTTT.

This clone was detected many times. The V and J genes are TRBV5-1 and TRBJ1-5; 8 nucleotides match TRBD1. The CDR3 runs 14 residues. J lost 5 bases, V lost 3 bases, and 4 bases had no gene match. Germline V CDR1 and CDR2: SGHRS, YFSETQ. The CDR3 loop is CASSSGQGDQPQHF. The CDR3, as DNA: TGCGCCAGCAGCTCAGGACAGGGCGATCAGCCCCAGCATTTT.